This T cell receptor (beta chain) was recorded in a study of cytomegalovirus exposure and HLA in healthy donors. Germline lookup yields CDR1 SGHAT and CDR2 FQNNGV. The CDR3 spans 15 residues. J was trimmed by 6 bases and V by 2 bases; bases with no gene match: 6. In the PCR, 60 Vbeta and 13 Jbeta primers were used. Sequencing used immunoSEQ multiplex PCR; TCRdb keeps in-frame clones, though not all of them. In total, the table holds 200,000 to 250,000 clones. This chain connects TRBV11-2 to TRBJ1-2; 10 nucleotides line up with TRBD1. This TCR came from a woman aged 25 to 39 in good health and CMV-seropositive. Sequenced sample: PBMCs. This CDR3 reads CASSLYTGQGNGYTF. DNA of the CDR3: TGTGCCAGCAGCTTATACACGGGACAGGGGAATGGCTACACCTTC.